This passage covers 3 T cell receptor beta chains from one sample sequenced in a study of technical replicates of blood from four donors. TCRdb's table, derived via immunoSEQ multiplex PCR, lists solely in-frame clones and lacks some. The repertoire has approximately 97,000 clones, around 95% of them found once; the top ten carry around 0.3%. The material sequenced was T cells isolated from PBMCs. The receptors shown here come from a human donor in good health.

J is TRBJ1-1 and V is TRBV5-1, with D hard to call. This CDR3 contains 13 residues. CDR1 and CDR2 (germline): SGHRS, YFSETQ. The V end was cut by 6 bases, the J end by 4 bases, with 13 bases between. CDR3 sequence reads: CASTIWRVTEAFF. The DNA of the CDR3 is TGCGCCAGCACAATCTGGCGGGTCACTGAAGCTTTCTTT. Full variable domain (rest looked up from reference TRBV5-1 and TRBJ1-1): KAGVTQTPRYLIKTRGQQVTLSCSPISGHRSVSWYQQTPGQGLQFLFEYFSETQRNKGNFPGRFSGRQFSNSRSEMNVSTLELGDSALYLCASTIWRVTEAFFGQGTRLTVV.

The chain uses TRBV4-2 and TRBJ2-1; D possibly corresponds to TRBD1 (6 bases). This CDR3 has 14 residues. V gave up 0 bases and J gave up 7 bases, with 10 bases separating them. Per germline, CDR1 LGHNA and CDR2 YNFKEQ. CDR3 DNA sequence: TGTGCCAGCAGCCAAGATCTGGGGGCGAATGAGCAGTTCTTC. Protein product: CASSQDLGANEQFF.

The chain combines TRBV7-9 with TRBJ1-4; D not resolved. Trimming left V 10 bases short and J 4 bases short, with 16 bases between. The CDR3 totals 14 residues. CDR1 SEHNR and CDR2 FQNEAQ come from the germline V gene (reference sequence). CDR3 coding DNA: TGTGCCACTCGCCAGGAGGGATATAATGAAAAACTGTTTTTT. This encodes CATRQEGYNEKLFF.